This T cell receptor (beta chain) was sequenced during a study of STAT3 mutations in large granular lymphocyte leukemia. Study as a whole: Among longitudinally sequenced T-LGLL patients, roughly half had canonical activating STAT3 mutations detected. Study-wide results and limits: Every T-LGLL patient had at least one immunodominant TCRbeta clonotype. Differing intervals and regimens complicate linking therapy response to clone burden. In several patients, dominant TCR clone burden exceeded STAT3 mutant burden, suggesting STAT3 mutation arose secondarily.

V gave up 4 bases and J gave up 2 bases, with 12 bases separating them. There are 15 residues in the CDR3. Germline V gene lookup returns CDR1 SGHRS and CDR2 YFSETQ. Average productive template count per sample was 35,000 to 50,000. Produced via immunoSEQ multiplex PCR; TCRdb's table is partial and in-frame only. The sample includes about 15,000 clones, about 93% seen only once; the top ten take about 10%. Regarding this clone: Its specificity is unknown.

This chain uses TRBV5-1 with TRBJ2-2; a weak D match, TRBD1 (6 bases). Input material: peripheral blood mononuclear cells. The TCR was taken from a woman aged 45 to 65 with T-cell large granular lymphocyte leukemia. Some clones in this sample may be carry-over from other donors' samples. The CDR3 DNA follows: TGCGCCAGCAGCCTCGGACAGCTCAACACCGGGGAGCTGTTTTTT. Translating it yields CASSLGQLNTGELFF.